This T cell receptor beta chain was sequenced during a study of blood T cell repertoires in COVID-19. Clones were sequenced by immunoSEQ multiplex PCR, and TCRdb holds only the in-frame ones, with some missing. This table holds 450,000 or so clones, approximately 92% found once. The CDR3 is 15 amino acids. Trimming shortened V by 2 bases and J by 7 bases, and 13 bases separated the two germline ends. Germline V gene lookup returns CDR1 SGHDT and CDR2 YYEEEE. The rearrangement joins TRBV5-6 to TRBJ1-6; weak D call: TRBD1 (6 bases). This receptor was identified in a man between 18 and 35 years old with COVID-19, enrolled during active disease. The sequenced sample consisted of peripheral blood. The CDR3 coding sequence is TGTGCCAGCAGCTTACCCCAGGGGCCCAATTCACCCCTCCACTTT. Protein: CASSLPQGPNSPLHF.